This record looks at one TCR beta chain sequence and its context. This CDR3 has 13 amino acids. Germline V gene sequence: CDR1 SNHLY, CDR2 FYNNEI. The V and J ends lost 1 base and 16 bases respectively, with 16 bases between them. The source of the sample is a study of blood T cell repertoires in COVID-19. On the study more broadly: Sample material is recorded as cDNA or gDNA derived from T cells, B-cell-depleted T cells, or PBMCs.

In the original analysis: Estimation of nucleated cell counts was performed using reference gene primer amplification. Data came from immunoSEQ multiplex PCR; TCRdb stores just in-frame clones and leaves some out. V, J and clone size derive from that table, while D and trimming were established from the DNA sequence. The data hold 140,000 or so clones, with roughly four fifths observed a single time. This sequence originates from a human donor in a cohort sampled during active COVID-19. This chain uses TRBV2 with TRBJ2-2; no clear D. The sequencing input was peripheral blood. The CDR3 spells CASSEGTVQVRFF. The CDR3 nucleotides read TGTGCCAGCAGTGAAGGAACAGTGCAAGTTCGGTTTTTT.